This TCR beta chain was recovered during a study of regulatory T cells in long-lasting Graves disease. With iRepertoire HTBI primers and Arm-PCR of CDR3 regions, TCR beta libraries were built. TCRdb independently ran MiXCR on the multiplex PCR reads; one entry per CDR3 protein. This table has about 220,000 distinct CDR3 sequences, approximately 19% appearing once. In its sample, this clonotype was seen many times. Germline values: CDR1 SGDLS, CDR2 YYNGEE. The CDR3 spans 14 residues. With 3 bases removed from V and 4 bases from J, the gap between germline ends came to 14 bases. The time point is: newly diagnosed GD, antithyroid drugs for less than 3 months. The TCR library was made from RNA extracted from PBMCs. The sample was also reused in another study, on T cells in Graves' hyperthyroidism and ophthalmopathy.

The receptor's source is a woman aged 25 to 39 with Graves disease. The sample here was peripheral blood mononuclear cells (PBMCs), taken at new diagnosis, from a patient treated with antithyroid drugs. V usage is TRBV9 and J usage is TRBJ2-7; possibly TRBD2 for D (6 bases). CDR3 protein: CASSGPSGSYEQYF. The CDR3 DNA reads as TGTGCCAGCAGCGGACCCAGCGGGTCATACGAGCAGTACTTC.